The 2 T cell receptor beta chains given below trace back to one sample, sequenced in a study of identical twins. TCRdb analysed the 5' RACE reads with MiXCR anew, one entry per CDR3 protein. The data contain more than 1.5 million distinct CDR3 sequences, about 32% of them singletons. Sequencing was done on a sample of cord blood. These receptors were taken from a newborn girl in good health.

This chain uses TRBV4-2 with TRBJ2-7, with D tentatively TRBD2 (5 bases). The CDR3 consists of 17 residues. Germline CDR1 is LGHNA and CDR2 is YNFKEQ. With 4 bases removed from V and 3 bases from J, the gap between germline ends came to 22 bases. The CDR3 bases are TGTGCCAGCAGCCTCAACGCGGAGGACGCCCCCTACTACGAGCAGTACTTC. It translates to CASSLNAEDAPYYEQYF.

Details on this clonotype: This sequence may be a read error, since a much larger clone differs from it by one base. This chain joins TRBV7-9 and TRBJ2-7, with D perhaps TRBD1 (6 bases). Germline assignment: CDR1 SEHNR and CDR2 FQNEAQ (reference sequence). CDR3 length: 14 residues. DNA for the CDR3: TGTGCCAGCAGTGACAGGTGGAGCTCCTACGAGCGGTACTTC. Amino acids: CASSDRWSSYERYF.